This paragraph reports one T cell receptor (beta chain). Its antigen is currently unknown. This sample stems from a study of cytomegalovirus exposure and HLA in healthy donors. Study results and limitations: An analysis done earlier found most TCR beta V segments productive about 90% or about 30% of the time. As a later analysis showed, a missense DCLRE1C variant was linked to trimming of TCR beta V- and J-genes.

The study ran its PCR with 60 Vbeta and 13 Jbeta primers. Sequencing was performed with immunoSEQ multiplex PCR; in TCRdb, only in-frame clones are kept and a portion is missing. The repertoire consists of approximately 150,000 clones, with 75% occurring once and the leading ten covering approximately 10%. At collection, donors were nominally healthy, but unrecorded immune exposures were probable. V lost 2 bases to trimming and J lost 2 bases, with 9 bases between them. Germline loops: CDR1 PRHDT, CDR2 FYEKMQ (reference sequence). CDR3 length: 15 amino acids. Sequencing input: PBMCs. This TCR came from a man aged 18 to 29 in good health and CMV-seropositive. This rearrangement joins TRBV13 to TRBJ2-2, with a possible D match to TRBD1 (5 bases). The DNA of the CDR3 is TGTGCCAGCAGCTTACCAGGGATAAACACCGGGGAGCTGTTTTTT. Its protein is CASSLPGINTGELFF.